This T cell receptor beta chain was captured in a study of Graves' ophthalmopathy and Graves' hyperthyroidism. Study information: Specimen type is peripheral blood, obtained at initial diagnosis before any treatment. Study-wide points: Blood contained most expanded thyroid clonotypes exceeding 0.001 frequency. The model forecast ophthalmopathy progression, reaching roughly 71% sensitivity and 72% to 80% specificity.

The authors amplified TCR beta CDR3 regions from RNA transcripts. Second-round multiplex PCR followed a first-round RT-PCR using HTBI primers. A single record per CDR3 protein comes from TCRdb applying MiXCR to the multiplex PCR reads. The data contain 650,000 to 800,000 distinct CDR3 sequences, approximately 39% of them seen just once; the ten biggest clones take up around 3.3%. Worth noting for this clonotype: No antigen is known for it. Possible read error: a much larger clone is one base away.

Patients were diagnosed from clinical symptoms, serum thyroxine, TRAb, thyroid ultrasound and orbital computed tomography. With V trimmed by 1 base and J by 5 bases, 6 bases remained unmatched. Germline CDR1 SGHTA, CDR2 FQGNSA. The CDR3 loop spans 15 amino acids. The origin of this receptor is an adult man with Graves' ophthalmopathy. Sequencing was done on a sample of peripheral blood. The chain couples TRBV7-2 to TRBJ2-5; TRBD2 matches 8 bases. CDR3 DNA sequence: TGTGCCAGCAGCTTAGTGGGACTAGGGGAGGAGACCCAGTACTTC. Its translation is CASSLVGLGEETQYF.